This T cell receptor (beta chain) was found in a study of cytomegalovirus exposure and HLA in healthy donors. Trimming stripped 4 bases from V and 8 bases from J, with 17 bases between. The CDR3 has 14 amino acids. The germline CDR1 and CDR2 sequences are SEHNR and FQNEAQ (reference sequence). PCR primers comprised 60 Vbeta and 13 Jbeta primers. Data came from immunoSEQ multiplex PCR; TCRdb stores just in-frame clones and leaves some out. The table lists about 200,000 clones, 70% to 90% of them singletons, with around 0.34% in the top ten. Study-wide results and limits: TCR association rates varied by HLA locus in a later analysis, with DRB1 highest and HLA-C lowest. In most subjects, TCR beta sequences reportedly gave accurate predictions of HLA-A and HLA-B alleles.

Regarding this clone: Antigen unknown.

What was sequenced was PBMCs. J is TRBJ1-2 and V is TRBV7-9; tentative D call: TRBD1 (6 bases). This receptor was identified in a young woman in good health and CMV-seronegative. The CDR3 DNA is TGTGCCAGCAGCTCACGACAGGCCCCGGGAGGCTACACCTTC. It yields the protein CASSSRQAPGGYTF.